These T cell receptor beta chains were read from a single sample in a study of blood T cell repertoires in COVID-19. Repertoires were generated with immunoSEQ multiplex PCR, while TCRdb's copy carries only in-frame clones and drops some. The sample consists of about 140,000 clones, 84% of them appearing once. Sequenced material: peripheral blood. The receptor set was obtained from a young man with COVID-19, enrolled during active disease. CDR3s include the opening cysteine and the closing phenylalanine or tryptophan. D genes are given only for firm matches. Rows may omit the clone size; those that give it use once, few, many or a size class.

>NA|15|TRBV5-1|TRBJ1-6|NA
TGCGCCAGCAGCTCAAGCCTCTCCTATAATTCACCCCTCCACTTT
CASSSSLSYNSPLHF
>NA|14|TRBV11-2|TRBJ2-1|TRBD1
TGTGCCAGCAGCCCGGACAGGTCCGACAATGAGCAGTTCTTC
CASSPDRSDNEQFF
>NA|14|TRBV30|TRBJ2-5|TRBD2
TGTGCCTGGAGTTCGGCTAGCGGTCAAGAGACCCAGTACTTC
CAWSSASGQETQYF
>once|16|TRBV11-3|TRBJ2-3|TRBD2
TGTGCCAGCAGCTCGGGACTAGCGGGGGCAAGCGATACGCAGTATTTT
CASSSGLAGASDTQYF
>NA|13|TRBV10-3|TRBJ2-3|NA
TGTGCCATCAGTGAGAACTTGCCAGATACGCAGTATTTT
CAISENLPDTQYF
>NA|13|TRBV19|TRBJ2-5|NA
TGTGCCAGTAGTACAGAGGGTTCGGGGACCCAGTACTTC
CASSTEGSGTQYF
>NA|13|TRBV11-2|TRBJ1-1|TRBD1
TGTGCCAGCCGTGAACAGGGGAGCACTGAAGCTTTCTTT
CASREQGSTEAFF
>NA|12|TRBV4-3|TRBJ2-7|NA
TGCGCCAGCAGCCAGGCGGGCTCCGAGCAGTACTTC
CASSQAGSEQYF
>NA|18|TRBV18|TRBJ1-6|NA
TGTGCCAGCTCACGAAGGAGTACGGAGAGCTCCTATAATTCACCCCTCCACTTT
CASSRRSTESSYNSPLHF
>NA|19|TRBV3-1/TRBV3-2|TRBJ2-7|TRBD2
TGTGCCAGCAGCCAAGTAAGTGGGACTAGCGGGAGGATCGACTACGAGCAGTACTTC
CASSQVSGTSGRIDYEQYF
>NA|16|TRBV28|TRBJ2-1|NA
TGTGCCAGCAGTTCACCGACAGCCCCGTTGAACAATGAGCAGTTCTTC
CASSSPTAPLNNEQFF
>once|13|TRBV7-2|TRBJ2-7|NA
TGTGCCAGCAGCCCCATTAGTGACTACGAGCAGTACTTC
CASSPISDYEQYF
>NA|14|TRBV7-9|TRBJ2-3|NA
TGTGCCAGCAGCTTAACGGCAGGGACAGATACGCAGTATTTT
CASSLTAGTDTQYF
>NA|14|TRBV7-2|TRBJ2-7|TRBD2
TGTGCCAGCAGCCCCCTGGCGGGAGTTTCCGAGCAGTACTTC
CASSPLAGVSEQYF
>NA|14|TRBV11-2|TRBJ2-7|NA
TGTGCCAGCAGCTTAGCTGCAGGGATGTACGAGCAGTACTTC
CASSLAAGMYEQYF
>NA|15|TRBV6-5|TRBJ2-7|NA
TGTGCCAGCAGCTTAGGGGGTATGGGCTCCTACGAGCAGTACTTC
CASSLGGMGSYEQYF
>once|16|TRBV28|TRBJ1-3|NA
TGTGCCAGCAGTTTATCGAGGACAGCCTCTGGAAACACCATATATTTT
CASSLSRTASGNTIYF
>NA|13|TRBV12-3/TRBV12-4|TRBJ2-5|NA
TGTGCCAGCAGTTTAGGCGTACAAGAGACCCAGTACTTC
CASSLGVQETQYF
>NA|14|TRBV5-5|TRBJ2-2|NA
TGTGCCAGCAGCTCGACAGGAGCCGCGGGGGAGCTGTTTTTT
CASSSTGAAGELFF
>NA|11|TRBV28|TRBJ1-1|NA
TGTGCCAGCAGCTTGCGGCAGGAAGCTTTCTTT
CASSLRQEAFF
>few|15|TRBV9|TRBJ1-1|TRBD1
TGTGCCAGCAGCGCGCCCGGGACAGGGGTAACTGAAGCTTTCTTT
CASSAPGTGVTEAFF
>NA|14|TRBV30|TRBJ1-5|NA
TGTGCCTGGAGTGGGACGGACTTTAATCAGCCCCAGCATTTT
CAWSGTDFNQPQHF
>NA|12|TRBV24-1|TRBJ1-2|NA
TGTGCCACCAGTGATAGAGGGACTGTTTACACCTTC
CATSDRGTVYTF
>NA|15|TRBV2|TRBJ1-5|NA
TGTGCCAGCAGTGATGACAGTTCGGGAGGACAGCCCCAGCATTTT
CASSDDSSGGQPQHF
>once|12|TRBV24-1|TRBJ2-5|NA
TGTGCCACCAGTGATTTGCCGGGGACCCAGTACTTC
CATSDLPGTQYF
>NA|18|TRBV3-1/TRBV3-2|TRBJ1-3|TRBD1
TGTGCCAGCAGCCGGGACAGAAGGCCACGATCTTCTGGAAACACCATATATTTT
CASSRDRRPRSSGNTIYF
>NA|15|TRBV28|TRBJ2-2|TRBD1
TGTGCCAGCAGATCACAGGGGGTTGGGACCGGGGAGCTGTTTTTT
CASRSQGVGTGELFF
>NA|18|TRBV20-1|TRBJ2-5|TRBD1
TGCAGTGCTAGTGCTCAAGGGGGCGCCTGGGCCTTTCAAGAGACCCAGTACTTC
CSASAQGGAWAFQETQYF
>NA|11|TRBV29-1|TRBJ2-2|NA
TGCAGCGTTGGTACTTCCCGGGAGCTGTTTTTT
CSVGTSRELFF
>NA|15|TRBV19|TRBJ1-4|NA
TGTGCCAGTAGAAGGGGCCCGCGTAGGGATGAAAAACTGTTTTTT
CASRRGPRRDEKLFF
>NA|15|TRBV27|TRBJ2-7|NA
TGTGCCAGCAGGCCCCTAGGGGTTCCGACCTACGAGCAGTACTTC
CASRPLGVPTYEQYF
>once|15|TRBV9|TRBJ2-5|NA
TGTGCCAGCAGCCCCCGTTTGTATCAAGCGGAGACCCAGTACTTC
CASSPRLYQAETQYF
>NA|16|TRBV4-2|TRBJ1-3|NA
TGTGCCAGCAGCCCTACAAGCGGCCGCGGCGGAAACACCATATATTTT
CASSPTSGRGGNTIYF
>NA|14|TRBV29-1|TRBJ2-1|NA
TGCAGCATTCATGCGCCCCCGGGTTACAATGAGCAGTTCTTC
CSIHAPPGYNEQFF
>NA|14|TRBV5-4|TRBJ1-2|TRBD1
TGTGCCAGCAGCTTGGGGCAGGGGGCGGGCGGCTACACCTTC
CASSLGQGAGGYTF
>NA|15|TRBV6-5|TRBJ2-7|TRBD1
TGTGCCAGCAGTTTCGCCGGGACAGGGACCTACGAGCAGTACTTC
CASSFAGTGTYEQYF
>NA|14|TRBV28|TRBJ1-1|NA
TGTGCCAGCAGTAGTAATCACTTGAACACTGAAGCTTTCTTT
CASSSNHLNTEAFF
>NA|15|TRBV9|TRBJ2-1|NA
TGTGCCAGCAGCGTAGACGGAGTATCAAACAATGAGCAGTTCTTC
CASSVDGVSNNEQFF
>NA|15|TRBV7-2|TRBJ1-3|TRBD1
TGTGCCAGCAGCTTAGGGACAGGGCTGACAAACACCATATATTTT
CASSLGTGLTNTIYF
>NA|18|TRBV7-6|TRBJ2-5|TRBD2
TGTGCCAGCAGCTTACCCAGGATGGCTAGCGGGAGTTGGGAGACCCAGTACTTC
CASSLPRMASGSWETQYF
>NA|12|TRBV30|TRBJ2-1|NA
TGTGCCTGGAGCGAGGGGGGGAATGAGCAGTTCTTC
CAWSEGGNEQFF
>NA|12|TRBV7-2|TRBJ2-3|NA
TGTGCCAGCAGCTTATACACAGATACGCAGTATTTT
CASSLYTDTQYF
>few|12|TRBV2|TRBJ2-3|TRBD1
TGTGCCAGAGGACAGGGGGCAGATACGCAGTATTTT
CARGQGADTQYF
>NA|15|TRBV4-3|TRBJ1-5|TRBD1
TGCGCCAGCAGCCAAATACAGGGGGCTAATCAGCCCCAGCATTTT
CASSQIQGANQPQHF
>NA|12|TRBV19|TRBJ2-1|NA
TGTGCCAGTAGTATAGAACCTAGCAGGCAGTTCTTC
CASSIEPSRQFF
>NA|13|TRBV11-3|TRBJ1-1|NA
TGTGCCAGCAGCCTTAGTCTGAACACTGAAGCTTTCTTT
CASSLSLNTEAFF
>NA|14|TRBV5-4|TRBJ2-7|NA
TGTGCCAGCAGCTTGGACCCAGGGGCCTACGAGCAGTACTTC
CASSLDPGAYEQYF
>NA|16|TRBV5-8|TRBJ2-1|NA
TGTGCCAGCAGCTTGTGGGCCGGATCGTCGAAAGATGAGCAGTTCTTC
CASSLWAGSSKDEQFF
>once|14|TRBV25-1|TRBJ2-1|TRBD1
TGTGCCAGCAAGGGGGCGGCTGGGCGAGGTGAGCAGTTCTTC
CASKGAAGRGEQFF
>NA|14|TRBV13|TRBJ2-1|NA
TGTGCCAGCAGCTTCGTGACTCGAGGCAATGAGCAGTTCTTC
CASSFVTRGNEQFF
>many|18|TRBV28|TRBJ2-3|TRBD2
TGTGCCAGCAGTTCTCTCTCAGTGACTAGCGGGAGGACAGATACGCAGTATTTT
CASSSLSVTSGRTDTQYF
>NA|15|TRBV28|TRBJ1-6|NA
TGTGCCAGCAGTTTACCCCAGGACAGTCGATCACCCCTCCACTTT
CASSLPQDSRSPLHF
>NA|15|TRBV18|TRBJ2-2|TRBD1
TGTGCCAGCTCACCACGACAGGGGGCTGACGGGGAGCTGTTTTTT
CASSPRQGADGELFF
>NA|15|TRBV2|TRBJ1-1|TRBD1
TGTGCCAGCAGACGGGACAGCTCCATGAACACTGAAGCTTTCTTT
CASRRDSSMNTEAFF
>NA|13|TRBV28|TRBJ1-2|NA
TGTGCCAGCAGTTTCGACAAGTACTATGGCTACACCTTC
CASSFDKYYGYTF
>NA|17|TRBV2|TRBJ2-6|TRBD2
TGTGCCAGCAGTGAAGGGGCGGGGGGTACTGGGGCCAACGTCCTGACTTTC
CASSEGAGGTGANVLTF
>few|14|TRBV24-1|TRBJ2-1|TRBD1
TGTGCCACCAGTGATCTCGGGACAGGGAGTGAGCAGTTCTTC
CATSDLGTGSEQFF
>NA|16|TRBV27|TRBJ2-3|TRBD2
TGTGCCAGCACCCGGAGAGCGGGAATCAGCACAGATACGCAGTATTTT
CASTRRAGISTDTQYF
>few|13|TRBV6-6|TRBJ1-2|TRBD1
TGTGCCAGCAGTGGACAGGAAAACTATGGCTACACCTTC
CASSGQENYGYTF